A single sample is the source of the 29 T cell receptor beta chains below, sequenced in a study of beta chain features in type 1 diabetes (dated by TCRdb to 2017 to 2018). Receptor libraries were prepared by the immunoSEQ multiplex PCR assay. The entire isolated RNA was reverse transcribed using the High Capacity cDNA Reverse Transcription Kit, and thus expressed TCRB transcripts were sequenced. TCRdb stores this immuneACCESS table with in-frame sequences only. Part of the clones is absent; in the studies checked, under half of the shortfall reflects unresolved V genes, and no reason is known for the rest. In all, the sample holds roughly 150,000 clones, and about 8.3% of those were seen once. Together, the top ten hold approximately 0.54% of the sample. These receptors' targets are unknown. Results the study describes overall, beyond this receptor: In all four CD4+ subsets, TCRB CDR3 length was moderately but significantly shorter in type 1 diabetes patients.

The specimen sequenced was central memory CD4+ T cells from blood. The origin of the receptors is a woman younger than 30 with type 1 diabetes.

The rearrangement joins TRBV7-6 to TRBJ2-2; 8 bases map to TRBD1. The CDR3 is made up of 12 amino acids. J lost 8 bases, V lost 4 bases, and 0 bases had no gene match. Germline lookup yields CDR1 SGHVS and CDR2 FNYEAQ. The CDR3 DNA follows: TGTGCCAGCAGCTGGGACAGGGGGGAGCTGTTTTTT. Translating it yields CASSWDRGELFF.

The chain recombines TRBV27 with TRBJ1-1; D is possibly TRBD1 (6 bases). Germline CDR1 and CDR2: MNHEY and SMNVEV (reference sequence). Trimming stripped 5 bases from V and 0 bases from J, with 13 bases between. The CDR3 contains 15 residues. The CDR3 DNA follows: TGTGCCAGCAGTCAACCCGACAGGATGAACACTGAAGCTTTCTTT. Residues: CASSQPDRMNTEAFF.

The gene calls are TRBV19 and TRBJ2-7; 10 bases fit TRBD1. The CDR3 contains 14 residues. CDR1 is LNHDA, CDR2 SQIVND, per germline (reference sequence). After removal of 4 bases from V and 6 bases from J, the junction contained 6 bases not matched to a gene. The DNA of the CDR3 is TGTGCCAGTAGTAAGGAGACAGGGGGCTCCGAGCAGTACTTC. Its protein product is CASSKETGGSEQYF.

The sample holds many counts of this clone. CDR3 nucleotides: TGTGCCAGCAGCTTAAGTACGGGAGGACCCCTCCACTTT. It specifies CASSLSTGGPLHF. V gene TRBV7-2 combines with J gene TRBJ1-6; D not certain. Germline V gene data show CDR1 as SGHTA and CDR2 as FQGNSA. V lost 2 bases, J lost 12 bases, and 11 bases lay in between. The CDR3 totals 13 residues.

This clone was observed a handful of times. The rearrangement uses TRBV2 and TRBJ2-5; D is ambiguous. Trimming removed 2 bases from V and 5 bases from J, with 6 bases in between. CDR3 length: 12 amino acids. Germline V gives CDR1 SNHLY, CDR2 FYNNEI. The chain's CDR3 is CASSEQLETQYF. CDR3 nucleotide sequence: TGTGCCAGCAGTGAACAACTGGAGACCCAGTACTTC.

V usage is TRBV4-3 and J usage is TRBJ2-5; D gene ambiguous. Germline CDR1 reads LGHNA; CDR2 reads YSLEER. V shed 0 bases and J shed 5 bases, with 10 bases lying between them. The CDR3 length is 14 residues. The CDR3 loop reads CASSQEFPGETQYF. For the CDR3, the DNA is TGCGCCAGCAGCCAAGAGTTCCCCGGGGAGACCCAGTACTTC.

This clone was found a few times. The chain links TRBV7-2 to TRBJ2-7, with 7 bases fitting TRBD1. V gave up 5 bases and J gave up 6 bases; unmatched junction bases: 16. This CDR3 is built from 16 residues. Germline values: CDR1 SGHTA, CDR2 FQGNSA. The CDR3 loop is CASSRRTGTQGVEQYF. CDR3 coding DNA: TGTGCCAGCAGCAGACGTACCGGGACCCAGGGGGTCGAGCAGTACTTC.

The chain has TRBV19 and TRBJ1-2; D is perhaps TRBD1 (5 bases). CDR1 and CDR2 (germline): LNHDA, SQIVND (reference sequence). The CDR3 length is 14 residues. V lost 1 base, J lost 4 bases, and 10 bases lay in between. The CDR3 region is CASSIGGEGYGYTF. CDR3 DNA sequence: TGTGCCAGTAGTATAGGGGGCGAAGGCTATGGCTACACCTTC.

The sample holds a few counts of this clone. Within the sample, other DNA sequences also encode this same CDR3. CDR3 residues: CASSLSGNTEAFF. In DNA form, the CDR3 reads TGTGCCAGCAGTCTTTCAGGGAACACTGAAGCTTTCTTT. V usage is TRBV11-2 and J usage is TRBJ1-1; D remains unclear. Trimming removed 6 bases from V and 1 base from J, with 9 bases in between. The CDR3 is made up of 13 amino acids. Germline assignment: CDR1 SGHAT and CDR2 FQNNGV.

This clone was detected only a few times. The rearrangement uses TRBV7-9 and TRBJ1-1; 9 nucleotides agree with TRBD1. V shed 7 bases and J 3 bases; nucleotides not matched to a gene: 15. CDR1 and CDR2 (germline): SEHNR, FQNEAQ (reference sequence). CDR3 length: 17 residues. CDR3 coding DNA: TGTGCCAGCACCTCAAGGGGGGGACAGGGTGAAGACACTGAAGCTTTCTTT. This encodes CASTSRGGQGEDTEAFF.

This sequence joins TRBV30 and TRBJ2-7; 7 positions agree with TRBD1. Germline CDR1 and CDR2: GTSNPN and SVGIG (reference sequence). The CDR3 has 13 residues. V trimming: 4 bases; J trimming: 2 bases; junction bases outside the gene matches: 5. The DNA of the CDR3 is TGTGCCTGGACTAGGACAGGCCCCTACGAGCAGTACTTC. This translates into CAWTRTGPYEQYF.

This clone was detected many times. The chain carries TRBV29-1 and TRBJ2-1; D ambiguous. V was clipped by 5 bases and J by 5 bases, with 10 bases between them. Germline values: CDR1 SQVTM, CDR2 ANQGSEA. CDR3 length: 12 residues. CDR3 loop: CSVRLHHNEQFF. In DNA, the CDR3 is TGCAGCGTTAGACTTCACCACAATGAGCAGTTCTTC.

A few counts support this clone. The chain uses TRBV5-1 and TRBJ2-7, with D perhaps TRBD1 (5 bases). CDR3 size: 13 residues. The ends were cut back, 4 bases at V and 7 bases at J, with 15 bases in the middle. From germline, CDR1 is SGHRS and CDR2 YFSETQ. In nucleotides, the CDR3 is TGCGCCAGCAGCCCTCAGACAGTTGGGGAGCAGTACTTC. Its protein product is CASSPQTVGEQYF.

This clone appeared a few times. This sample also contains other DNA sequences that code for the same CDR3. The chain recombines TRBV2 with TRBJ2-4; D call uncertain. CDR1 and CDR2 from the germline V gene are SNHLY and FYNNEI. The CDR3 totals 13 residues. V was pared by 4 bases and J by 1 base, with 5 bases between. The CDR3 DNA reads as TGTGCCAGCAGTGGCGAGGCCAAAAACATTCAGTACTTC. Translated: CASSGEAKNIQYF. The variable domain in full, with the rest retrieved from reference TRBV2 and TRBJ2-4, is EPEVTQTPSHQVTQMGQEVILRCVPISNHLYFYWYRQILGQKVEFLVSFYNNEISEKSEIFDDQFSVERPDGSNFTLKIRSTKLEDSAMYFCASSGEAKNIQYFGAGTRLSVL.

This clone was found a few times. The CDR3 is CASSDLAAGNTIYF. As DNA, the CDR3 is TGCGCCAGCAGTGACTTGGCTGCGGGAAACACCATATATTTT. The chain couples TRBV23-1 to TRBJ1-3; D remains ambiguous. TRBV23-1 is an open reading frame whose function is uncertain. This CDR3 has 14 residues. The ends were cut back, 5 bases at V and 4 bases at J, with 12 bases in the middle.

In its sample, this clone was seen a few times. V is TRBV4-1 and J is TRBJ2-1; 11 bases line up with TRBD1. CDR3 length: 15 residues. Germline V lookup: CDR1 MGHRA, CDR2 YSYEKL. V lost 0 bases to trimming and J lost 12 bases; unmatched junction nucleotides: 7. CDR3 region: CASSQEGTGGIVQFF. The CDR3 bases are TGCGCCAGCAGCCAAGAGGGGACAGGGGGTATTGTGCAGTTCTTC.

There are a few counts of this clone. The chain joins TRBV5-4 to TRBJ2-1; D might be TRBD2 (5 bases). Germline CDR1 and CDR2: SGHNT and YYREEE (reference sequence). Deletions cut 5 bases from V and 7 bases from J, with 10 bases between. The CDR3 is made up of 12 amino acids. The DNA of the CDR3 is TGTGCCAGCAGACACGAGGGTAATGAGCAGTTCTTC. Translation gives CASRHEGNEQFF.

This rearrangement joins TRBV5-1 to TRBJ2-7; D ambiguous. This CDR3 is built from 13 residues. CDR1 SGHRS and CDR2 YFSETQ come from the germline V gene. V was trimmed by 0 bases and J by 3 bases, leaving 7 bases between them. The DNA for the CDR3 is TGCGCCAGCAGCTTGGCGCCGGGCTACGAGCAGTACTTC. It yields the protein CASSLAPGYEQYF.

The rearrangement uses TRBV7-9 and TRBJ2-5, with a possible D match to TRBD2 (5 bases). Germline CDR1 reads SEHNR; CDR2 reads FQNEAQ (reference sequence). The CDR3 loop spans 13 amino acids. Trimming left V 3 bases short and J 3 bases short, with 8 bases between. The CDR3 loop reads CASSFVGEETQYF. DNA for the CDR3: TGTGCCAGCAGCTTCGTCGGGGAAGAGACCCAGTACTTC.

Only a few counts were recorded for this clone. V gene TRBV18 combines with J gene TRBJ1-2; TRBD1 is a possible D gene (5 bases). Trimming removed 0 bases from V and 4 bases from J, with 12 bases in between. The CDR3 covers 15 residues. CDR1 KGHSH and CDR2 LQKENI come from the germline V gene. The CDR3 reads CASSPPGERGYGYTF. For the CDR3, the DNA is TGTGCCAGCTCACCACCTGGCGAAAGGGGCTATGGCTACACCTTC.

This clone appeared many times. Other nucleotide sequences in the sample specify the same CDR3. This CDR3 is CASSLQGATGELFF. CDR3 nucleotides: TGTGCCAGCAGCCTTCAGGGGGCTACCGGGGAGCTGTTTTTT. V and J are TRBV14 and TRBJ2-2, with TRBD1 matching 8 bases. The J segment lost 5 bases and the V segment lost 4 bases, leaving 3 bases of the junction unmatched. Germline V gene sequence: CDR1 SGHDN, CDR2 FVKESK. The CDR3 sequence is 14 residues long.

This clone has just a few counts. The rearrangement uses TRBV4-3 and TRBJ1-2, with TRBD1 identical over 8 bases. J gave up 3 bases and V 3 bases, and 0 bases lay outside the gene matches. This CDR3 is built from 13 residues. The germline V gene encodes CDR1 LGHNA and CDR2 YSLEER. The CDR3 nucleotides read TGCGCCAGCAGCCAGGGACAGGACTATGGCTACACCTTC. Its protein is CASSQGQDYGYTF.

This clone was seen only a few times. This chain connects TRBV5-1 to TRBJ2-5; 7 bases align to TRBD2. This CDR3 contains 15 residues. The V gene end was trimmed by 3 bases and the J gene end by 2 bases; junction bases not matched to a gene: 7. CDR1 is SGHRS and CDR2 is YFSETQ in the germline V gene. CDR3 DNA: TGCGCCAGCAGCTCCGCCGGGACTACGCAAGAGACCCAGTACTTC. This gives the protein CASSSAGTTQETQYF.

This clone was counted only a few times. The CDR3: CASSLLAGSGYTF. CDR3 nucleotides: TGTGCCAGCAGTTTATTAGCAGGGTCTGGCTACACCTTC. The V and J genes are TRBV28 and TRBJ1-2; D perhaps matches TRBD1 (5 bases). Per the germline V gene, CDR1 is MDHEN and CDR2 is SYDVKM. V lost 1 base and J lost 7, with 10 bases in between. The CDR3 loop spans 13 amino acids.

J is TRBJ2-3 and V is TRBV7-2, with D possibly matching TRBD2 (6 bases). Germline V gene sequence: CDR1 SGHTA, CDR2 FQGNSA. The CDR3 extends over 16 amino acids. V lost 1 base and J 1 base, leaving 12 bases between the germline ends. CDR3 sequence reads: CASSLGLSSGTDTQYF. Written as DNA, the CDR3 is TGTGCCAGCAGCTTAGGACTCTCTAGCGGCACAGATACGCAGTATTTT.

This sequence joins TRBV4-3 and TRBJ2-5; no clear D. CDR3 length: 15 amino acids. V was shortened by 3 bases and J by 0 bases, with 11 bases between the two germline ends. Germline V gene data show CDR1 as LGHNA and CDR2 as YSLEER. This CDR3 is CASSQEPQYQETQYF. For the CDR3, the DNA is TGCGCCAGCAGCCAGGAGCCCCAGTACCAAGAGACCCAGTACTTC.

This clone was counted many times. The chain links TRBV14 to TRBJ2-1; possible D gene TRBD1, 6 bases. Germline lookup yields CDR1 SGHDN and CDR2 FVKESK. The V end was cut by 1 base, the J end by 8 bases, with 9 bases between. The CDR3 contains 13 residues. The CDR3 nucleotides are TGTGCCAGCAGCCAAGGGGGGCGGCATGAGCAGTTCTTC. As protein: CASSQGGRHEQFF.

This rearrangement joins TRBV28 to TRBJ2-1; 9 bases agree with TRBD2. The CDR3 is 15 residues long. Germline values: CDR1 MDHEN, CDR2 SYDVKM. J lost 6 bases, V lost 4 bases, and 7 bases had no gene match. CDR3 loop: CASSSLAGKGNEQFF. In DNA, the CDR3 is TGTGCCAGCAGTTCCCTAGCGGGAAAGGGCAATGAGCAGTTCTTC. Together with reference TRBV28 and TRBJ2-1, the CDR3 gives the full variable domain: DVKVTQSSRYLVKRTGEKVFLECVQDMDHENMFWYRQDPGLGLRLIYFSYDVKMKEKGDIPEGYSVSREKKERFSLILESASTNQTSMYLCASSSLAGKGNEQFFGPGTRLTVL.

The sample holds a few counts of this clone. The chain combines TRBV4-1 with TRBJ2-5, with D tentatively TRBD2 (5 bases). V gave up 2 bases and J gave up 3 bases, with 10 bases separating them. CDR1 and CDR2 (germline): MGHRA, YSYEKL. The CDR3 is made up of 14 amino acids. This CDR3 is CASSQRTREETQYF. Written as DNA, the CDR3 is TGCGCCAGCAGCCAACGAACTAGAGAAGAGACCCAGTACTTC.